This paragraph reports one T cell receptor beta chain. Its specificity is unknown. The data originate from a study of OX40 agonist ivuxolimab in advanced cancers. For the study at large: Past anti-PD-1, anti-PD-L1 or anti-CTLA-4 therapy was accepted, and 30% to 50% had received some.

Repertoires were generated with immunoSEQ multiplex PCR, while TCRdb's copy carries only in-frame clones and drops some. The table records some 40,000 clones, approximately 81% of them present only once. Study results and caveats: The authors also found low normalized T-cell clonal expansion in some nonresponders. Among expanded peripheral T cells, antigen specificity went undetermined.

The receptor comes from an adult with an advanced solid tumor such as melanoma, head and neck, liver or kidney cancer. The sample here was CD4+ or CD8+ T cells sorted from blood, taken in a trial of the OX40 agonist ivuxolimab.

This CDR3 is CAISGVGLGETQYF. The CDR3, as DNA: TGTGCCATCAGTGGTGTGGGGTTGGGCGAGACCCAGTACTTC. The V gene is TRBV10-3, the J gene TRBJ2-5; no definite D call. Trimming cost V 4 bases and J 5 bases, with 14 bases left between them. The CDR3 extends over 14 amino acids. CDR1 and CDR2 from the germline V gene are ENHRY and SYGVKD.